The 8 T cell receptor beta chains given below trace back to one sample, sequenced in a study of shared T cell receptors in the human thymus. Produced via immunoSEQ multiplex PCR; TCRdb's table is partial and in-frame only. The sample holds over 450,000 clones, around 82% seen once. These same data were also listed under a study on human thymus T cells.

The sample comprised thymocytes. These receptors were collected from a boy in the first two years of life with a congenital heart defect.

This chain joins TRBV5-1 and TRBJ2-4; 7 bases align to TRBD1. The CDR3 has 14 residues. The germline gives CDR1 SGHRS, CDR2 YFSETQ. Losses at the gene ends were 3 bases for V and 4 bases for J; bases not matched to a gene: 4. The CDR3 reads CASSWDRVKNIQYF. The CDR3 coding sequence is TGCGCCAGCAGCTGGGACAGAGTGAAAAACATTCAGTACTTC.

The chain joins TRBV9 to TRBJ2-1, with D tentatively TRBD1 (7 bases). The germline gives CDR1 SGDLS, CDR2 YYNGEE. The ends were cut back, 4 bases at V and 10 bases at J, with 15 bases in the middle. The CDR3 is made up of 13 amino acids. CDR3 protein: CASSSTRGREQFF. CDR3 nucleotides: TGTGCCAGCAGCTCCACCAGGGGGAGGGAGCAGTTCTTC. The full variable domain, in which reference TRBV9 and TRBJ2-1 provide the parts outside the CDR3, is DSGVTQTPKHLITATGQRVTLRCSPRSGDLSVYWYQQSLDQGLQFLIQYYNGEERAKGNILERFSAQQFPDLHSELNLSSLELGDSALYFCASSSTRGREQFFGPGTRLTVL.

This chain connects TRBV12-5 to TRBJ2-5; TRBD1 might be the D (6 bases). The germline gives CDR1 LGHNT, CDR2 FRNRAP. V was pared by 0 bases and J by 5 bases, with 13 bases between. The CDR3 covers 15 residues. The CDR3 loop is CASGLVRTERETQYF. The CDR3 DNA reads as TGTGCTAGTGGTTTGGTACGGACAGAGCGTGAGACCCAGTACTTC.

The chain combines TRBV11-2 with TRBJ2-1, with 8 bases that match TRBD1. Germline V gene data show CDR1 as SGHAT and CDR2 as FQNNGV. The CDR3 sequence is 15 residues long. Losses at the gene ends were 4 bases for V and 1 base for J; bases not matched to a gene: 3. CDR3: CASSWQGASYNEQFF. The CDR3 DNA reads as TGTGCCAGCAGCTGGCAGGGGGCTTCCTACAATGAGCAGTTCTTC. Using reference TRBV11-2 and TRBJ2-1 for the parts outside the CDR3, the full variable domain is EAGVAQSPRYKIIEKRQSVAFWCNPISGHATLYWYQQILGQGPKLLIQFQNNGVVDDSQLPKDRFSAERLKGVDSTLKIQPAKLEDSAVYLCASSWQGASYNEQFFGPGTRLTVL.

CDR3 in amino acids: CASSYSKDRAFYEQYF. The CDR3 bases are TGTGCCAGCAGTTACTCGAAGGACAGGGCGTTTTACGAGCAGTACTTC. This sequence joins TRBV6-5 and TRBJ2-7; 8 positions match TRBD1. The CDR3 is 16 residues long. V trimming: 0 bases; J trimming: 4 bases; junction bases outside the gene matches: 8. CDR1 is MNHEY and CDR2 is SVGAGI in the germline V gene.

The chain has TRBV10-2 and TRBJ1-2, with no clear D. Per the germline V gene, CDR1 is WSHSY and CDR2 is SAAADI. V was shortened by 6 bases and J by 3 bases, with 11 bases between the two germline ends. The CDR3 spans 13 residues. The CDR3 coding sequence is TGCGCCAGCAGCGCGACCGGGGACTATGGCTACACCTTC. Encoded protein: CASSATGDYGYTF.

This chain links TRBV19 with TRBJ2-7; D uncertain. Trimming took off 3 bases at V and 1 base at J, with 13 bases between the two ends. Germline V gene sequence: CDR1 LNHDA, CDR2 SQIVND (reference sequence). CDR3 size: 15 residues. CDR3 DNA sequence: TGTGCCAGTAGTATGAGGCCCATCGGGTCCTACGAGCAGTACTTC. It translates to CASSMRPIGSYEQYF.

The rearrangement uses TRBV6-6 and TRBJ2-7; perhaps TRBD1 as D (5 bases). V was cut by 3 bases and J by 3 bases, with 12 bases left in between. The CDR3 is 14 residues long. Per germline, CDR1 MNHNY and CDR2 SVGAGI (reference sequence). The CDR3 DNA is TGTGCCAGCAGTTATCTCGACAGAGGCTACGAGCAGTACTTC. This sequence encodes CASSYLDRGYEQYF.